The 25 T cell receptor beta chains below come from one sample, sequenced in a study of cytomegalovirus exposure and HLA in healthy donors. PCR used 60 Vbeta primers and 13 Jbeta primers. Method: immunoSEQ multiplex PCR; TCRdb's copy keeps in-frame clones and lacks some. The data contain 100,000 to 150,000 clones, less than 80% of them singletons. Sequencing input: PBMCs. The receptor source for this set is a middle-aged man in good health and CMV-seropositive.

The genes are TRBV5-6 and TRBJ2-2, with D perhaps matching TRBD2 (6 bases). Trimming removed 2 bases from V and 2 bases from J, with 19 bases in between. Germline loops: CDR1 SGHDT, CDR2 YYEEEE. The length of the CDR3 is 18 residues. CDR3 DNA sequence: TGTGCCAGCAGCTTAGAGGAGGGCAAGCTCCCCAACACCGGGGAGCTGTTTTTT. Translating it yields CASSLEEGKLPNTGELFF.

The CDR3 DNA reads as TGTGCCAGCAGCTCTCCCCGAGCAGGCTTTTCTCAGGAGGCCAATGAGCAGTTCTTC. The encoded protein is CASSSPRAGFSQEANEQFF. The chain links TRBV7-6 to TRBJ2-1; possibly TRBD2 for D (5 bases). Per germline, CDR1 SGHVS and CDR2 FNYEAQ. V was clipped by 4 bases and J by 6 bases, with 28 bases between them. The CDR3 has 19 residues.

A few counts support this clone. The chain uses TRBV6-1 and TRBJ2-3, with a weak D call TRBD2 (7 bases). CDR1 and CDR2 (germline): MNHNS, SASEGT. The CDR3 is made up of 15 amino acids. V was clipped by 6 bases and J by 6 bases, with 19 bases between them. CDR3 DNA sequence: TGTGCCAGCAGCTTAAGGGGGGGGGCAGGGGATACGCAGTATTTT. Its translation: CASSLRGGAGDTQYF.

This sequence joins TRBV5-4 and TRBJ1-1; a possible D gene is TRBD1 (6 bases). The CDR3 is 15 residues long. Trimming cost V 5 bases and J 1 base, with 15 bases left between them. The V gene's germline CDR1 is SGHNT and CDR2 YYREEE (reference sequence). This chain's CDR3 is CASRLTGGGNTEAFF. The CDR3 DNA reads as TGTGCCAGCAGGTTAACGGGGGGCGGGAACACTGAAGCTTTCTTT.

The rearrangement joins TRBV5-4 to TRBJ1-1, with D perhaps TRBD1 (5 bases). The germline V gene encodes CDR1 SGHNT and CDR2 YYREEE (reference sequence). The V gene lost 0 bases and the J gene lost 7 bases, with 7 bases spanning the gap. The CDR3 totals 12 residues. CDR3 amino acids: CASSLDRNEAFF. The CDR3 nucleotides read TGTGCCAGCAGCTTGGACAGGAATGAAGCTTTCTTT.

The rearrangement uses TRBV6-1 and TRBJ2-1; no reliable D call. V lost 7 bases and J 4 bases, leaving 8 bases between the germline ends. This CDR3 has 12 residues. Germline values: CDR1 MNHNS, CDR2 SASEGT. The CDR3 DNA is TGTGCCAGCACCTTCACATACAATGAGCAGTTCTTC. Protein sequence: CASTFTYNEQFF.

The chain employs TRBV15 and TRBJ2-1; D possibly corresponds to TRBD2 (6 bases). Trimming removed 1 base at V and 1 base at J, with 8 bases between. The CDR3 extends over 15 amino acids. Germline values: CDR1 LNHNV, CDR2 YYDKDF (reference sequence). The CDR3 DNA follows: TGTGCCACCAGCAGAGGGGGGGTTTCCTACAATGAGCAGTTCTTC. Translation gives CATSRGGVSYNEQFF. Supplemented by reference TRBV15 and TRBJ2-1, the full variable domain reads DAMVIQNPRYQVTQFGKPVTLSCSQTLNHNVMYWYQQKSSQAPKLLFHYYDKDFNNEADTPDNFQSRRPNTSFCFLDIRSPGLGDTAMYLCATSRGGVSYNEQFFGPGTRLTVL.

The chain uses TRBV23-1 and TRBJ2-5, with TRBD1 matching 7 bases. TRBV23-1 carries the ORF label, with uncertain function. The CDR3 loop spans 19 amino acids. V lost 2 bases to trimming and J lost 2 bases; unmatched junction nucleotides: 17. The CDR3 nucleotides are TGCGCCAGCAGTCAACCATGGGGAAGGTGGGGGACAGCTCAAGAGACCCAGTACTTC. It codes for CASSQPWGRWGTAQETQYF.

This clone was detected only a few times. The gene calls are TRBV5-8 and TRBJ2-7; 8 bases line up with TRBD1. CDR3 length: 13 residues. The V segment lost 5 bases and the J segment 5 bases; nucleotides outside the gene matches: 6. Germline V CDR1 and CDR2: SGHTS, YDEGEE. The CDR3 spells CASRPTGGHEQYF. CDR3 DNA: TGTGCCAGCAGACCAACAGGGGGTCACGAGCAGTACTTC.

This chain uses TRBV30 with TRBJ1-5, with 7 bases that match TRBD1. The germline gives CDR1 GTSNPN, CDR2 SVGIG (reference sequence). The trim removed 5 bases at V and 1 base at J, leaving 2 bases unmatched. The CDR3 consists of 13 residues. CDR3 sequence: CAWQGQSNQPQHF. CDR3 nucleotides: TGTGCCTGGCAGGGACAGAGCAATCAGCCCCAGCATTTT.

The rearrangement joins TRBV7-9 to TRBJ2-5; 8 nucleotides line up with TRBD1. CDR1 is SEHNR, CDR2 FQNEAQ, per germline (reference sequence). The V segment lost 6 bases and the J segment 3 bases; nucleotides outside the gene matches: 3. The CDR3 sequence is 13 residues long. CDR3 loop: CASSRTGKETQYF. The DNA of the CDR3 is TGTGCCAGCAGTCGGACAGGGAAAGAGACCCAGTACTTC. The complete variable domain, with remaining parts taken from reference TRBV7-9 and TRBJ2-5, reads DTGVSQNPRHKITKRGQNVTFRCDPISEHNRLYWYRQTLGQGPEFLTYFQNEAQLEKSRLLSDRFSAERPKGSFSTLEIQRTEQGDSAMYLCASSRTGKETQYFGPGTRLLVL.

The gene calls are TRBV28 and TRBJ1-3, with D tentatively TRBD1 (5 bases). The CDR3 has 17 residues. V lost 6 bases and J lost 6, with 24 bases in between. Germline values: CDR1 MDHEN, CDR2 SYDVKM. This CDR3 reads CASRGRFTYSGENTIYF. Here the CDR3 DNA reads TGTGCCAGCAGGGGGCGTTTTACCTACTCTGGAGAAAACACCATATATTTT.

In this sample, this clone turned up a few times. The chain joins TRBV5-1 to TRBJ1-1; unclear D gene. The CDR3 sequence is 14 residues long. V was shortened by 4 bases and J by 6 bases, with 16 bases between the two germline ends. Germline V CDR1 and CDR2: SGHRS, YFSETQ. CDR3 in DNA: TGCGCCAGCAGCCCATCGACAAACAACGCTGAAGCTTTCTTT. Protein product: CASSPSTNNAEAFF. The full variable domain, with the rest looked up from reference TRBV5-1 and TRBJ1-1, is KAGVTQTPRYLIKTRGQQVTLSCSPISGHRSVSWYQQTPGQGLQFLFEYFSETQRNKGNFPGRFSGRQFSNSRSEMNVSTLELGDSALYLCASSPSTNNAEAFFGQGTRLTVV.

The genes are TRBV11-2 and TRBJ1-5; D is uncertain. Germline V lookup: CDR1 SGHAT, CDR2 FQNNGV. The germline V and J ends were trimmed by 4 bases and 0 bases, with 4 bases remaining between them. The CDR3 loop spans 13 amino acids. CDR3 protein: CASSSYSNQPQHF. CDR3 sequence (DNA): TGTGCCAGCAGCTCCTATAGCAATCAGCCCCAGCATTTT.

The chain uses TRBV4-1 and TRBJ1-2; no reliable D call. The V end lost 0 bases, the J end lost 0 bases, and 14 bases lay between the germline ends. Per germline, CDR1 MGHRA and CDR2 YSYEKL. This CDR3 is built from 17 residues. The DNA of the CDR3 is TGCGCCAGCAGCCAAGAATCGTGGGCCCTGCCTAACTATGGCTACACCTTC. Residues: CASSQESWALPNYGYTF.

The V and J genes are TRBV5-4 and TRBJ1-1; D is perhaps TRBD1 (6 bases). Trimming left V 4 bases short and J 4 bases short, with 23 bases between. Germline loops: CDR1 SGHNT, CDR2 YYREEE (reference sequence). The CDR3 contains 17 residues. The CDR3 is CASSATFRGPGGTEAFF. For the CDR3, the DNA is TGTGCCAGCAGCGCTACGTTCAGGGGCCCCGGAGGCACTGAAGCTTTCTTT.

V is TRBV6-5 and J is TRBJ1-4; 8 bases are shared with TRBD1. Germline lookup yields CDR1 MNHEY and CDR2 SVGAGI. After removal of 0 bases from V and 7 bases from J, the junction contained 7 bases not matched to a gene. The CDR3 is 16 amino acids. CDR3 sequence reads: CASSYSVDRASEKLFF. CDR3 in DNA: TGTGCCAGCAGTTACTCCGTGGACAGGGCCAGTGAAAAACTGTTTTTT.

The chain links TRBV7-9 to TRBJ2-5, with D unclear. With 2 bases removed from V and 7 bases from J, the gap between germline ends came to 11 bases. CDR1 SEHNR and CDR2 FQNEAQ come from the germline V gene (reference sequence). This CDR3 contains 13 residues. CDR3 nucleotide sequence: TGTGCCAGCAGCTTATACACCCCCCCGACCCAGTACTTC. The encoded protein is CASSLYTPPTQYF. Looking up the rest from reference TRBV7-9 and TRBJ2-5 gives the full variable domain: DTGVSQNPRHKITKRGQNVTFRCDPISEHNRLYWYRQTLGQGPEFLTYFQNEAQLEKSRLLSDRFSAERPKGSFSTLEIQRTEQGDSAMYLCASSLYTPPTQYFGPGTRLLVL.

The chain couples TRBV15 to TRBJ2-1, with TRBD1 identical over 8 bases. Germline trimming cut 10 bases from V and 7 bases from J; bases unmatched to any gene: 6. CDR3 length: 12 residues. The germline gives CDR1 LNHNV, CDR2 YYDKDF (reference sequence). CDR3 coding DNA: TGTGCCATGGACAGGGCTAATAATGAGCAGTTCTTC. It encodes CAMDRANNEQFF.

The chain is built from TRBV4-1 and TRBJ1-2; D is perhaps TRBD1 (6 bases). The CDR3 has 14 residues. V lost 3 bases to trimming and J lost 0 bases, with 8 bases between them. The germline V gene encodes CDR1 MGHRA and CDR2 YSYEKL. The CDR3 coding sequence is TGCGCCAGCAGCCAGACAGGAACTAACTATGGCTACACCTTC. It yields the protein CASSQTGTNYGYTF.

The chain couples TRBV4-3 to TRBJ1-2; possible D gene TRBD1, 5 bases. The CDR3 extends over 16 amino acids. Germline-derived CDR1 and CDR2 are LGHNA and YSLEER. The V gene lost 0 bases and the J gene lost 4 bases, with 15 bases spanning the gap. The CDR3 DNA reads TGCGCCAGCAGCCAAGATAAGTGGAGGGGCATCTATGGCTACACCTTC. This encodes CASSQDKWRGIYGYTF.

Only one count was recorded for this clone. V and J are TRBV11-2 and TRBJ2-5, with 7 nucleotides matching TRBD2. Germline values: CDR1 SGHAT, CDR2 FQNNGV. With 4 bases clipped from V and 4 bases from J, the junction kept 6 bases outside the gene matches. This CDR3 comprises 14 residues. CDR3 in amino acids: CASSSTSMTETQYF. Written as DNA, the CDR3 is TGTGCCAGCAGCTCGACTAGCATGACAGAGACCCAGTACTTC.

The chain joins TRBV9 to TRBJ2-2, with D perhaps TRBD1 (6 bases). The germline gives CDR1 SGDLS, CDR2 YYNGEE. This CDR3 is built from 16 residues. Trimming removed 0 bases at V and 0 bases at J, with 9 bases between. The DNA of the CDR3 is TGTGCCAGCAGCGTAGTGGGACACCCGAACACCGGGGAGCTGTTTTTT. This sequence encodes CASSVVGHPNTGELFF.

The CDR3 loop reads CASSEAPGQGYEQYF. CDR3 coding DNA: TGTGCCAGCAGTGAGGCTCCGGGACAGGGGTACGAGCAGTACTTC. This sequence joins TRBV2 and TRBJ2-7; TRBD1 aligns across 10 bases. The CDR3 has 15 amino acids. After removal of 3 bases from V and 4 bases from J, the junction contained 6 bases not matched to a gene. CDR1 is SNHLY and CDR2 is FYNNEI in the germline V gene.

The rearrangement links TRBV7-6 to TRBJ1-4, with 8 bases aligning to TRBD1. The length of the CDR3 is 14 residues. Germline CDR1 and CDR2: SGHVS and FNYEAQ. V shed 1 base, J shed 7 bases, and the junction held 2 bases outside the gene matches. CDR3 coding DNA: TGTGCCAGCAGCTTAGGGACAGGGACTGAAAAACTGTTTTTT. Translated: CASSLGTGTEKLFF.